This TCR beta chain was recovered during a study of blood T cell repertoires in COVID-19 (dated by TCRdb to the early 2020s). Regarding the study in general: Samples covering the acute and convalescent phases of COVID-19 were provided by collaborators in the United States, Italy and Spain. The material from the prospective study consisted of cDNA or gDNA derived from T cells, B-cell-depleted T cells, or PBMCs. Deeply sampled blood TCRbeta repertoires from subjects exposed to, actively infected with, or recovered from COVID-19 were included in the dataset. A freely available public database, intended as a resource for researchers studying the immune response to SARS-CoV-2, is where the repertoires were released. The samples were drawn from two sources: the first 160 participants of the ongoing ImmuneRACE study, and 1,200 or so subjects contributed by 6 global collaborators. Nearly every sample came with metadata listing a de-identified subject ID, COVID-19 status, age in years and sex. HLA class I and class II types, where available, came from metadata supplied by the sample provider rather than from assay-based typing.

TCRbeta CDR3 regions were amplified from genomic DNA using the immunoSEQ Assay, a bias-controlled multiplex PCR. As for the original processing: The number of nucleated cells in each sample was estimated from the amplification of reference gene primers within the assay. Sequence reads were collapsed and filtered to measure the absolute abundance of every unique TCRbeta CDR3 rearrangement. For each sample, productive Simpson clonality was calculated as the square root of Simpson's diversity index across productive rearrangements. What TCRdb holds here is the immuneACCESS table cut down to in-frame rearrangements. Part of the clones is not present; checked against another copy, under half of the missing clones reflect an unresolved V gene, and the others are unexplained. V and J calls and clone size follow that table, whereas D and trimming were derived from the DNA. This sample gives 230,000 or so clones in total; more than 65% of them show up just once. The top ten constitute approximately 4.4% of the sample.

V and J lose 2 bases and 2 bases, and a span of 13 bases separates them. CDR1 and CDR2 are drawn from the germline V gene (reference sequence): SGHKS, YYEKEE. Taken from cysteine to phenylalanine, the CDR3 has 15 residues. The read is trimmed to its CDR3 DNA, 45 bases read in frame from base 1. With regard to this clone: Its antigen specificity is not known. Base qualities are not at hand, and no much larger clone is one base apart.

The research as a whole found: Clinical and demographic metadata were provided uncurated, with the amount varying by source and participant.

Each collaborating institution followed its own protocols to collect whole blood in K2EDTA tubes. Collaborator samples were shipped for TCRbeta analysis as frozen whole blood, isolated PBMCs, or DNA extracted from either sample type. The receptor was isolated from a man aged 45-60 years with active or convalescent COVID-19. The sequenced sample consisted of peripheral blood. The chain is assembled from TRBV5-5 and TRBJ1-2, with TRBD1 as a weak D call on 5 bases. The CDR3 reads as follows: CASSFPGGINYGYTF. The nucleotide sequence is TGTGCCAGCAGCTTCCCTGGGGGGATCAACTATGGCTACACCTTC.